Included here is one T cell receptor (beta chain) sequence, with context. The antigen is unknown. Original methodology: Junction-only sequences produced by ImmunoSEQ had no quality scores, so filtering differed. Profiling relied on immunoSEQ multiplex PCR, and the TCRdb table lists in-frame clones only, not all of them. V, J and clone size are taken as reported in that table, and D and trimming were inferred from the DNA itself. Here the sample spans under 600,000 clones, more than 95% being singletons. Trimming left V 4 bases short and J 4 bases short, with 19 bases between. Looked up from germline, CDR1 is MDHEN and CDR2 is SYDVKM. This CDR3 has 17 residues. The record originates from a study of shared clonotypes between healthy human individuals. Study conclusions and caveats: Naive CD4 clonotypes overlapped across several donors at around 5%.

The clonotype originates from a woman aged 25 to 45 in good health. The V call is TRBV28, the J call TRBJ1-4, with TRBD1 as a possible D gene (5 bases). The sample was naive CD4+ T cells sorted from blood. Subset: CD45RA+ positively selected. DNA for the CDR3: TGTGCCAGCAGTTCGGGAGTCGCGGGGGGAAATAATGAAAAACTGTTTTTT. Its translation is CASSSGVAGGNNEKLFF.